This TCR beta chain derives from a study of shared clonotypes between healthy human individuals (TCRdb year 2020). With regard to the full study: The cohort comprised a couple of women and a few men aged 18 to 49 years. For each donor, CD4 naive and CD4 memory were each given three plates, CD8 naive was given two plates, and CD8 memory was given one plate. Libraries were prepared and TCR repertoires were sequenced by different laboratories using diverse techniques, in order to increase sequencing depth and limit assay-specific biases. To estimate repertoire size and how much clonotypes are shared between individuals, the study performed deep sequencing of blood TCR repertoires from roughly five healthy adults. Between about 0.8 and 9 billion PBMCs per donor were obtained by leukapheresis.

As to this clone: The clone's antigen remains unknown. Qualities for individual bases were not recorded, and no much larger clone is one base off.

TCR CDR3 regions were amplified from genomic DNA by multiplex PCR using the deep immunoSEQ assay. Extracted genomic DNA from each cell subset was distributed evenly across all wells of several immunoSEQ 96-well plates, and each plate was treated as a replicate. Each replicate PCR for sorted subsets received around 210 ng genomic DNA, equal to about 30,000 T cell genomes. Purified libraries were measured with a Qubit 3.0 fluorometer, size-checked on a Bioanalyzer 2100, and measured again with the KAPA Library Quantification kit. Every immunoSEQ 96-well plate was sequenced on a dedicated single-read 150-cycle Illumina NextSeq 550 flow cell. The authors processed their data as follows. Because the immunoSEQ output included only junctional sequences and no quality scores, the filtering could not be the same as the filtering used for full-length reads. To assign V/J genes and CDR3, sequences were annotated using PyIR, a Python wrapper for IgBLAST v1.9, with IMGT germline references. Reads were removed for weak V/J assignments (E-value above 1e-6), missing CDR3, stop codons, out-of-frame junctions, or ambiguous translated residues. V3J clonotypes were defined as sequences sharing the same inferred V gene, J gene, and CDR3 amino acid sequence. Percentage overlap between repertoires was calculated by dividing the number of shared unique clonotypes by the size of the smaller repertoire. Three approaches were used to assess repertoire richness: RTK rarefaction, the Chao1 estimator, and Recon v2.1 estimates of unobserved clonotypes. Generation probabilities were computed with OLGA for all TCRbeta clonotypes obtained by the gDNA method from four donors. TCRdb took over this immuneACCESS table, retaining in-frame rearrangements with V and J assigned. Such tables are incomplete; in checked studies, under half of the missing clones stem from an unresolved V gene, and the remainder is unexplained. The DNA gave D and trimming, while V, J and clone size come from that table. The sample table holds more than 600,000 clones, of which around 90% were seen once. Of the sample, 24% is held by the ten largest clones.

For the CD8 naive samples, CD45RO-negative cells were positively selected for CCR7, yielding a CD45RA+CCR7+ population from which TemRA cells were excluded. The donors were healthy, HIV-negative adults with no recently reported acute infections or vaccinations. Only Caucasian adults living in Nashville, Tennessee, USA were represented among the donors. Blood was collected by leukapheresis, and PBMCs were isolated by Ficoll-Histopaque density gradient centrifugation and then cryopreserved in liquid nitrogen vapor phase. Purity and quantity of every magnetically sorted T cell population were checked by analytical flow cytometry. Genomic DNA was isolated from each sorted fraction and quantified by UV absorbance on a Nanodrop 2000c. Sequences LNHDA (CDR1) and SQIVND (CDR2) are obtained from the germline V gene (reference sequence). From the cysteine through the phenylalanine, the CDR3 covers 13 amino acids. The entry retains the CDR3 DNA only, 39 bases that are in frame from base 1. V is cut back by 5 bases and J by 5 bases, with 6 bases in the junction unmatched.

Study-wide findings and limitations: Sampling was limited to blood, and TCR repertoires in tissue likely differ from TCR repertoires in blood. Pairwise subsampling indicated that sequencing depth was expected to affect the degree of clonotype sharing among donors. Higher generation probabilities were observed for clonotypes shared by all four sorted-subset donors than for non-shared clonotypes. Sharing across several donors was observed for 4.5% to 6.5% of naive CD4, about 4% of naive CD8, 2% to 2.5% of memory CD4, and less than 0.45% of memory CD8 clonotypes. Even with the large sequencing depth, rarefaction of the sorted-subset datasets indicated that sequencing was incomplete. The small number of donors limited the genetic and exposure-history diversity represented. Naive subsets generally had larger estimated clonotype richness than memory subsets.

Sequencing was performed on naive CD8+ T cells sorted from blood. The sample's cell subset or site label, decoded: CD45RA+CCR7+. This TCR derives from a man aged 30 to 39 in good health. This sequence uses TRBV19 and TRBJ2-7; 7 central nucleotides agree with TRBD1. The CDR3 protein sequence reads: CASSLGQPNEQYF. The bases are TGTGCCAGTAGTCTGGGACAGCCTAACGAGCAGTACTTC.